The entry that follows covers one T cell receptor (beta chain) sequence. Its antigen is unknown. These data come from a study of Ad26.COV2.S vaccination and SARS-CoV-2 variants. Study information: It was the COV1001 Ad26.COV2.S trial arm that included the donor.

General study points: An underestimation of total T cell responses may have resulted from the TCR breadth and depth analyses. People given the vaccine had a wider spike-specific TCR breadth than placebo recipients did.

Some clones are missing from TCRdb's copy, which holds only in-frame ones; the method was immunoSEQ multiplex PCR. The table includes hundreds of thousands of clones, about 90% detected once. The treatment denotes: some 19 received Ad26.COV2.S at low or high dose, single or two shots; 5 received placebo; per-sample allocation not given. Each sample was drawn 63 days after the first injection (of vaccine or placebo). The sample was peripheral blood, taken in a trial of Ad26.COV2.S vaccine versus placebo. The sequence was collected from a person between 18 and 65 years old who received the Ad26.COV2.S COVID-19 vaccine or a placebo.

CDR3 sequence (DNA): TGTGCCTGGGCAGGACAGGGGGTAGACACCGGGGAGCTGTTTTTT. Protein: CAWAGQGVDTGELFF. The chain employs TRBV30 and TRBJ2-2, with TRBD1 identical over 10 bases. Germline trimming cut 5 bases from V and 3 bases from J; bases unmatched to any gene: 6. CDR3 length: 15 amino acids. Germline loops: CDR1 GTSNPN, CDR2 SVGIG (reference sequence).